A single sample gave rise to the 9 T cell receptor beta chains below, sequenced in a study of OX40 agonist ivuxolimab in advanced cancers. The table came from immunoSEQ multiplex PCR; TCRdb's copy has only in-frame clones and leaves some out. The sample has 78,000 or so clones, roughly 92% seen once; the top ten hold approximately 3%. Sequenced material: CD4+ or CD8+ T cells sorted from blood, taken in a trial of the OX40 agonist ivuxolimab. These receptor sequences come from an adult with an advanced solid tumor such as melanoma, head and neck, liver or kidney cancer.

The chain joins TRBV2 to TRBJ2-7; D perhaps matches TRBD1 (6 bases). Trimming left V 10 bases short and J 2 bases short, with 12 bases between. Germline V CDR1 and CDR2: SNHLY, FYNNEI. The CDR3 covers 12 residues. The CDR3 protein is CATRQEAYEQYF. CDR3 in DNA: TGTGCCACCCGACAGGAGGCCTACGAGCAGTACTTC.

The chain carries TRBV4-1 and TRBJ1-6; D perhaps matches TRBD1 (5 bases). V shed 3 bases and J shed 7 bases, with 16 bases lying between them. This CDR3 comprises 16 residues. Germline-derived CDR1 and CDR2 are MGHRA and YSYEKL. CDR3 nucleotide sequence: TGCGCCAGCAGCCATCCGGCCCGGGACCCCAATTCACCCCTCCACTTT. The encoded protein is CASSHPARDPNSPLHF.

The V call is TRBV7-9, the J call TRBJ2-7; D uncertain. Germline V gives CDR1 SEHNR, CDR2 FQNEAQ (reference sequence). The CDR3 is made up of 12 amino acids. Trimming pared 5 bases from V and 3 bases from J, leaving 8 bases between. Written as DNA, the CDR3 is TGTGCCAGCAGCCGCAAGGGCTACGAGCAGTACTTC. Encoded protein: CASSRKGYEQYF. Based on the CDR3 plus reference TRBV7-9 and TRBJ2-7, the full variable domain is DTGVSQNPRHKITKRGQNVTFRCDPISEHNRLYWYRQTLGQGPEFLTYFQNEAQLEKSRLLSDRFSAERPKGSFSTLEIQRTEQGDSAMYLCASSRKGYEQYFGPGTRLTVT.

This clone occurred once. The V call is TRBV11-2, the J call TRBJ2-7, with D perhaps matching TRBD1 (6 bases). The V gene lost 5 bases and the J gene lost 1 base, with 15 bases spanning the gap. CDR3 length: 15 residues. Germline CDR1 and CDR2: SGHAT and FQNNGV. The CDR3 protein is CASSAQDRLSYEQYF. The DNA of the CDR3 is TGTGCCAGCAGCGCCCAGGACAGACTGTCCTACGAGCAGTACTTC.

The rearrangement links TRBV18 to TRBJ2-7; 8 bases align to TRBD1. From germline, CDR1 is KGHSH and CDR2 LQKENI. With 3 bases clipped from V and 4 bases from J, the junction kept 5 bases outside the gene matches. The CDR3 consists of 14 residues. Written as DNA, the CDR3 is TGTGCCAGCTCACCGACAGGGGATAGGTACGAGCAGTACTTC. Encoded protein: CASSPTGDRYEQYF.

The rearrangement joins TRBV28 to TRBJ1-2; tentative D call: TRBD1 (5 bases). The CDR3 extends over 12 amino acids. CDR1 and CDR2 (germline): MDHEN, SYDVKM. Trimming removed 8 bases from V and 5 bases from J, with 12 bases in between. The CDR3 nucleotides are TGTGCCAGCCAGAGCGGGGCATATGGCTACACCTTC. Its translation: CASQSGAYGYTF.

The rearrangement links TRBV23-1 to TRBJ2-7; weak D call: TRBD2 (5 bases). TRBV23-1 is known as an ORF, though its function is uncertain. V gave up 10 bases and J gave up 2 bases, with 15 bases separating them. The CDR3 is made up of 13 amino acids. The CDR3 DNA sequence: TGCGCCATCGCGAGAGGGCATACCTACGAGCAGTACTTC. Translation: CAIARGHTYEQYF.

The chain joins TRBV5-1 to TRBJ2-3; 8 bases are a match to TRBD1. Trimming cost V 0 bases and J 2 bases; bases outside gene matches: 5. Per the germline V gene, CDR1 is SGHRS and CDR2 is YFSETQ. CDR3 length equals 16 residues. The CDR3 DNA reads as TGCGCCAGCAGCTTGGGAGGACAGGGTCCCACAGATACGCAGTATTTT. Its protein is CASSLGGQGPTDTQYF. The full variable domain, rest sourced from reference TRBV5-1 and TRBJ2-3, is KAGVTQTPRYLIKTRGQQVTLSCSPISGHRSVSWYQQTPGQGLQFLFEYFSETQRNKGNFPGRFSGRQFSNSRSEMNVSTLELGDSALYLCASSLGGQGPTDTQYFGPGTRLTVL.

The genes are TRBV19 and TRBJ2-2; TRBD1 or TRBD2 may be the D gene (5 bases each). The V gene lost 9 bases and the J gene lost 4 bases, with 15 bases spanning the gap. CDR1 LNHDA and CDR2 SQIVND come from the germline V gene (reference sequence). This CDR3 is built from 14 residues. CDR3 residues: CASDGTLATGELFF. CDR3 nucleotide sequence: TGTGCCAGCGACGGGACCCTCGCCACCGGGGAGCTGTTTTTT.